One and the same sample provided the 29 T cell receptor beta chains below, sequenced in a study of blood T cell repertoires in COVID-19. Sequencing was performed with immunoSEQ multiplex PCR; in TCRdb, only in-frame clones are kept and a portion is missing. The data show about 270,000 clones, around 90% seen once. Sequencing used PBMCs or T cells enriched from blood (not recorded which). These receptors originate from a woman in her fifties or sixties who had recovered from COVID-19.

The V and J genes are TRBV9 and TRBJ2-6; D is uncertain. V shed 0 bases and J shed 9 bases, with 10 bases lying between them. Germline V lookup: CDR1 SGDLS, CDR2 YYNGEE. The CDR3 is made up of 14 amino acids. The CDR3 DNA follows: TGTGCCAGCAGCGTAGAGCTAGAGTTCAACGTCCTGACTTTC. It specifies CASSVELEFNVLTF.

The chain joins TRBV5-6 to TRBJ1-5; possibly TRBD1 for D (6 bases). The CDR3 has 13 residues. V was clipped by 2 bases and J by 4 bases, with 7 bases between them. Germline CDR1 reads SGHDT; CDR2 reads YYEEEE. CDR3 DNA: TGTGCCAGCAGCTTCAGGGGTAATCAGCCCCAGCATTTT. It codes for CASSFRGNQPQHF. Together with reference TRBV5-6 and TRBJ1-5, the CDR3 gives the full variable domain: DAGVTQSPTHLIKTRGQQVTLRCSPKSGHDTVSWYQQALGQGPQFIFQYYEEEERQRGNFPDRFSGHQFPNYSSELNVNALLLGDSALYLCASSFRGNQPQHFGDGTRLSIL.

The chain uses TRBV4-3 and TRBJ1-5; D uncertain. The CDR3 is 13 amino acids. Germline CDR1 and CDR2: LGHNA and YSLEER. Trimming stripped 0 bases from V and 7 bases from J, with 7 bases between. The CDR3 DNA reads as TGCGCCAGCAGCCAAGATAGGGAGCAGCCCCAGCATTTT. Amino acids: CASSQDREQPQHF.

The chain recombines TRBV5-1 with TRBJ2-2; 12 bases line up with TRBD2. Trimming removed 10 bases from V and 4 bases from J; junction bases left unmatched: 14. The CDR3 consists of 17 residues. Germline values: CDR1 SGHRS, CDR2 YFSETQ. For the CDR3, the DNA is TGCGCCTGCAACCCGACTAGCGGGAGATCCGGCACCGGGGAGCTGTTTTTT. Translation: CACNPTSGRSGTGELFF.

The chain combines TRBV30 with TRBJ1-5; 7 bases fit TRBD1. Germline V gene sequence: CDR1 GTSNPN, CDR2 SVGIG (reference sequence). The V segment lost 0 bases and the J segment 5 bases; nucleotides outside the gene matches: 1. The CDR3 extends over 13 amino acids. The CDR3 DNA sequence: TGTGCCTGGAGTGTTACAGGGGATCAGCCCCAGCATTTT. This gives the protein CAWSVTGDQPQHF.

V usage is TRBV2 and J usage is TRBJ1-5, with 8 bases aligning to TRBD1. The CDR3 loop spans 13 amino acids. Germline CDR1 SNHLY, CDR2 FYNNEI. Losses at the gene ends were 7 bases for V and 6 bases for J; bases not matched to a gene: 5. The CDR3 region is CASMQGAGQPQHF. The DNA of the CDR3 is TGTGCCAGCATGCAGGGGGCCGGTCAGCCCCAGCATTTT.

The sample holds one count of this clone. The chain carries TRBV7-2 and TRBJ1-3; TRBD1 might be the D (5 bases). The V and J ends lost 6 bases and 1 base respectively, with 10 bases between them. The germline V gene encodes CDR1 SGHTA and CDR2 FQGNSA. The CDR3 extends over 14 amino acids. CDR3 sequence: CASRLTASGNTIYF. The CDR3 DNA follows: TGTGCCAGCAGACTGACAGCATCTGGAAACACCATATATTTT.

In its sample, this clone was seen a few times. The limits of the CDR3 on the DNA are not certain, so only TCRdb's listed CDR3 is given. The chain recombines TRBV21-1 with TRBJ1-3. TRBV21-1 is given as a pseudogene. The CDR3 has 16 amino acids, counting both end residues. This chain's CDR3 is CASSKKRVGSGNTIYF.

V and J are TRBV16 and TRBJ2-2, with 7 bases that match TRBD1. Germline CDR1 and CDR2: KGHSY and FQNENV. J was trimmed by 6 bases and V by 3 bases; bases with no gene match: 7. This CDR3 is 15 amino acids long. This CDR3 reads CASSQNRGEAGELFF. The CDR3 DNA is TGTGCCAGCAGCCAGAACAGGGGAGAGGCCGGGGAGCTGTTTTTT.

The chain links TRBV27 to TRBJ1-6; the D gene is possibly TRBD1 (6 bases). The CDR3 is 14 amino acids. Trimming took 6 bases from V and 7 from J, leaving 13 bases between them. Germline V CDR1 and CDR2: MNHEY, SMNVEV (reference sequence). The CDR3, as DNA: TGTGCCAGCAGATCCGGGACACTAAATTCACCCCTCCACTTT. This encodes CASRSGTLNSPLHF.

The V call is TRBV29-1, the J call TRBJ2-3, with 10 bases aligning to TRBD2. Germline CDR1 and CDR2: SQVTM and ANQGSEA. Trimming removed 4 bases from V and 5 bases from J; junction bases left unmatched: 3. There are 13 residues in the CDR3. The CDR3 region is CSVASGSGDTQYF. CDR3 bases: TGCAGCGTTGCTAGCGGGAGCGGAGATACGCAGTATTTT.

V gene TRBV6-5 combines with J gene TRBJ2-7; tentative D call: TRBD2 (5 bases). V gave up 0 bases and J gave up 2 bases, with 11 bases separating them. The germline CDR1 and CDR2 sequences are MNHEY and SVGAGI. The CDR3 consists of 15 residues. The CDR3 DNA sequence: TGTGCCAGCAGTTACTCGATTCTAGCAACCTACGAGCAGTACTTC. It encodes CASSYSILATYEQYF.

The V and J genes are TRBV4-3 and TRBJ1-2, with D possibly being TRBD1 (6 bases). Trimming pared 0 bases from V and 5 bases from J, leaving 13 bases between. CDR3 size: 15 residues. CDR1 LGHNA and CDR2 YSLEER come from the germline V gene. CDR3 nucleotide sequence: TGCGCCAGCAGCCAAGAGTGGACAGCTTATTATGGCTACACCTTC. Its protein is CASSQEWTAYYGYTF.

The rearrangement links TRBV6-5 to TRBJ2-3; D is undetermined. Deletions cut 2 bases from V and 2 bases from J, with 11 bases between. The CDR3 has 15 amino acids. Per the germline V gene, CDR1 is MNHEY and CDR2 is SVGAGI. The CDR3 loop reads CASSYTQTSTDTQYF. CDR3 bases: TGTGCCAGCAGTTACACCCAGACATCCACAGATACGCAGTATTTT.

This sequence joins TRBV28 and TRBJ1-4; TRBD1 aligns across 10 bases. The junction had 2 bases not matched to a gene; V was cut back by 5 bases and J by 11 bases. The CDR3 is 12 residues long. CDR1 and CDR2 from the germline V gene are MDHEN and SYDVKM. The CDR3 DNA reads as TGTGCCAGCAGTACGACAGGGGGCAAACTGTTTTTT. Translated, it gives CASSTTGGKLFF.

The gene calls are TRBV7-9 and TRBJ1-1, with D perhaps matching TRBD1 (5 bases). This CDR3 has 14 residues. The ends were cut back, 3 bases at V and 1 base at J, with 9 bases in the middle. Germline loops: CDR1 SEHNR, CDR2 FQNEAQ (reference sequence). CDR3 DNA sequence: TGTGCCAGCAGCTTCGGCGGGACGAACACTGAAGCTTTCTTT. Its translation is CASSFGGTNTEAFF.

The J gene is TRBJ2-3, the V gene TRBV27; TRBD2 matches 10 bases. Germline CDR1 is MNHEY and CDR2 is SMNVEV (reference sequence). CDR3 length: 14 residues. V gave up 2 bases and J gave up 7 bases; unmatched junction bases: 3. As DNA, the CDR3 is TGTGCCAGCAGTTTAGCTAGCGGGGGTTATACGCAGTATTTT. This translates into CASSLASGGYTQYF.

The J gene is TRBJ1-4, the V gene TRBV3-1 (or the pseudogene TRBV3-2); D is ambiguous. Trimming stripped 0 bases from V and 3 bases from J, with 14 bases between. This CDR3 comprises 17 residues. The V gene's germline CDR1 is LGHDT and CDR2 YNNKEL (reference sequence). For the CDR3, the DNA is TGTGCCAGCAGCCAAGATACGAGGGTCAAGGCTAATGAAAAACTGTTTTTT. Its protein product is CASSQDTRVKANEKLFF.

The chain couples TRBV7-9 to TRBJ1-5; D is uncertain. The germline gives CDR1 SEHNR, CDR2 FQNEAQ (reference sequence). Trimming stripped 2 bases from V and 6 bases from J, with 8 bases between. CDR3 size: 13 residues. CDR3 nucleotides: TGTGCCAGCAGCTTATTGGCGGGTCAGCCCCAGCATTTT. It yields the protein CASSLLAGQPQHF.

The chain is built from TRBV11-2 and TRBJ2-6; TRBD2 is a possible D gene (6 bases). Germline V gene sequence: CDR1 SGHAT, CDR2 FQNNGV. V lost 5 bases to trimming and J lost 2 bases, with 13 bases between them. The CDR3 totals 16 residues. The CDR3 DNA reads TGTGCCAGCAGCCCCGGACGGGAGCCTGGGGCCAACGTCCTGACTTTC. Encoded protein: CASSPGREPGANVLTF.

This clone has only one observation. This chain uses TRBV28 with TRBJ1-5; TRBD1 agrees at 9 bases. V lost 6 bases and J lost 7; bases outside the gene matches: 7. The germline gives CDR1 MDHEN, CDR2 SYDVKM. This CDR3 is 14 amino acids long. CDR3 in DNA: TGTGCCAGCAGCCGTACAGGGGGCTGGCAGCCCCAGCATTTT. This sequence encodes CASSRTGGWQPQHF.

The V call is TRBV5-4, the J call TRBJ1-3, with 10 nucleotides matching TRBD1. J lost 0 bases, V lost 4 bases, and 7 bases had no gene match. This CDR3 has 17 residues. Germline V lookup: CDR1 SGHNT, CDR2 YYREEE (reference sequence). The CDR3 sequence: CASSLGQGRSSGNTIYF. CDR3 DNA: TGTGCCAGCAGCCTGGGACAGGGGCGAAGCTCTGGAAACACCATATATTTT.

This sequence joins TRBV27 and TRBJ1-1; maybe TRBD1 (5 bases). Germline lookup yields CDR1 MNHEY and CDR2 SMNVEV (reference sequence). This CDR3 contains 14 residues. The V and J ends lost 7 bases and 1 base respectively, with 13 bases between them. Here the CDR3 reads CASTPWGGNTEAFF. The CDR3 DNA is TGTGCCAGCACCCCCTGGGGGGGGAACACTGAAGCTTTCTTT.

This chain connects TRBV4-1 to TRBJ2-7; a weak D match, TRBD1 (5 bases). This CDR3 spans 14 amino acids. Germline V gives CDR1 MGHRA, CDR2 YSYEKL. Deletions cut 4 bases from V and 3 bases from J, with 13 bases between. The CDR3 sequence: CASSLALGLYEQYF. The CDR3 DNA reads TGCGCCAGCAGCCTGGCCCTGGGGCTCTACGAGCAGTACTTC.

The rearrangement links TRBV7-2 to TRBJ2-5, with 7 bases that match TRBD2. J was trimmed by 2 bases and V by 7 bases; bases with no gene match: 13. This CDR3 has 16 residues. Germline V lookup: CDR1 SGHTA, CDR2 FQGNSA. This CDR3 reads CASTRSGTNVQETQYF. The CDR3 bases are TGTGCCAGCACTAGGTCCGGGACTAACGTTCAAGAGACCCAGTACTTC.

With respect to this clone: The identical CDR3 is also encoded by other nucleotide sequences in the sample. This sequence joins TRBV24-1 and TRBJ1-2; 9 nucleotides agree with TRBD1. Germline CDR1 and CDR2: KGHDR and SFDVKD. The CDR3 totals 15 residues. Trimming took 2 bases from V and 3 from J; bases not matched to a gene: 3. The CDR3 DNA reads TGTGCCACCAGTGATTCGGGACAGGGCGACTATGGCTACACCTTC. Residues: CATSDSGQGDYGYTF.

The chain joins TRBV18 to TRBJ2-2, with a weak D call TRBD2 (5 bases). V lost 6 bases and J 2 bases, leaving 22 bases between the germline ends. The CDR3 totals 18 residues. Germline values: CDR1 KGHSH, CDR2 LQKENI. CDR3 in DNA: TGTGCCAGCTCCCGGAGAATCACACCGGAGGATAACACCGGGGAGCTGTTTTTT. Residues: CASSRRITPEDNTGELFF.

CDR3 in DNA: TGTGCCAGCAGCTTTCAAGGGGGCGCATTTAGAGGAACTGAAGCTTTCTTT. Its translation: CASSFQGGAFRGTEAFF. This chain uses TRBV7-8 with TRBJ1-1, with 7 bases matching TRBD1. Germline lookup yields CDR1 SGHVS and CDR2 FQNEAQ. Trimming at V came to 3 bases and at J to 5 bases, leaving 15 bases not matched to a gene. The CDR3 sequence is 17 residues long.

The rearrangement links TRBV19 to TRBJ2-1; D may be TRBD2 (6 bases). The V gene lost 8 bases and the J gene lost 9 bases, with 20 bases spanning the gap. This CDR3 comprises 14 residues. From germline, CDR1 is LNHDA and CDR2 SQIVND (reference sequence). The DNA for the CDR3 is TGTGCCAGTGCCCTTTATGATGGGCGGGGTGAGCAGTTCTTC. It yields the protein CASALYDGRGEQFF.